This is a list of T cell receptor beta chains from one sample in a study of OX40 agonist ivuxolimab in advanced cancers. Clones were sequenced by immunoSEQ multiplex PCR, and TCRdb holds only the in-frame ones, with some missing. The sample holds tens of thousands of clones, roughly 90% seen once. Material: CD4+ or CD8+ T cells sorted from blood, obtained in a trial of the OX40 agonist ivuxolimab. The receptors were sampled from an adult with an advanced solid tumor such as melanoma, head and neck, liver or kidney cancer. Each CDR3 is given with its conserved first and last residue. The D gene is left open where the match is weak. The size entry is marked missing in some rows and otherwise reads once, few, many or a size class.

clone size	V gene	D gene	J gene	CDR3 DNA	CDR3 protein
few	TRBV19	NA	TRBJ1-2	TGTGCCAGTACCAAAAGGCAGGAACCTGGCTATGGCTACACCTTC	CASTKRQEPGYGYTF
NA	TRBV5-6	NA	TRBJ1-1	TGTGCCAGCAGCTTCACGATGAAAGGGAACACTGAAGCTTTCTTT	CASSFTMKGNTEAFF
NA	TRBV5-1	TRBD1	TRBJ2-1	TGCGCCAGCAGCGTCCAACAGGGGCTCAAGTTCTTC	CASSVQQGLKFF
NA	TRBV28	NA	TRBJ2-7	TGTGCCAGCAGTTTACCCGGAGCAAGCGGCGAGCAGTACTTC	CASSLPGASGEQYF
once	TRBV7-2	NA	TRBJ2-1	TGTGCCAGCAGCCGCTTTGCGGGTCCAACCTACAATGAGCAGTTCTTC	CASSRFAGPTYNEQFF
NA	TRBV11-2	NA	TRBJ2-3	TGTGCCAGCAGCTTAGATCGGGGGACAGATACGCAGTATTTT	CASSLDRGTDTQYF
NA	TRBV5-6	NA	TRBJ2-1	TGTGCCAGCAGCTTAGGGTGGAATGAGCAGTTCTTC	CASSLGWNEQFF
once	TRBV4-1	TRBD1	TRBJ1-5	TGCGCCAGCAGCCAAGTAAGAGGGACAGGGCAAAATCAGCCCCAGCATTTT	CASSQVRGTGQNQPQHF
NA	TRBV20-1	NA	TRBJ1-2	TGCAGTGCTATTCCCCATTTGGGCTACACCTTC	CSAIPHLGYTF
NA	TRBV5-4	NA	TRBJ2-7	TGTGCCAGCACCTCCCACATAGGGGGACAAACCTACGAGCAGTACTTC	CASTSHIGGQTYEQYF
NA	TRBV6-1	TRBD1	TRBJ1-4	TGTGCCAGCAGTGACAGGGGGGCAACTAATGAAAAACTGTTTTTT	CASSDRGATNEKLFF
NA	TRBV4-2	NA	TRBJ2-7	TGTGCCAGCAGTTACACCGAACAGCAAGTGCAGTACTTC	CASSYTEQQVQYF
NA	TRBV14	NA	TRBJ2-1	TGTGCCAGCAGCCAAGTACGGGGGATCTATAATGAGCAGTTCTTC	CASSQVRGIYNEQFF
NA	TRBV7-6	NA	TRBJ1-6	TGTGCCAGCAGCTTCGGGGGTACATCACCCCTCCACTTT	CASSFGGTSPLHF
once	TRBV6-6	TRBD1	TRBJ1-1	TGTGCCAGCCGGGACAGGGTGAACACTGAAGCTTTCTTT	CASRDRVNTEAFF
NA	TRBV11-3	NA	TRBJ2-3	TGTGCCAGCGGGACATCTAGCACAGATACGCAGTATTTT	CASGTSSTDTQYF
NA	TRBV28	NA	TRBJ2-1	TGTGCCAGCAGTTTATTGTTGGATGAGCAGTTCTTC	CASSLLLDEQFF
NA	TRBV15	TRBD1	TRBJ2-1	TGTGCCACCAGCAGAGGCGGGACAGGGGGGTACAATGAGCAGTTCTTC	CATSRGGTGGYNEQFF
once	TRBV11-3	NA	TRBJ2-1	TGTGCCAGCAGCCCCAGGGAGCCCTACAATGAGCAGTTCTTC	CASSPREPYNEQFF
NA	TRBV7-9	TRBD1	TRBJ1-2	TGTGCCAGCAGCCCTTTACAGGGGGCCAATGGCTACACCTTC	CASSPLQGANGYTF
NA	TRBV5-1	NA	TRBJ2-3	TGCGCCAGCAGCTTGGGACAGTCGGGTCCCGATACGCAGTATTTT	CASSLGQSGPDTQYF
NA	TRBV11-2	NA	TRBJ1-2	TGTGCCAGCAGCTCACTCCATAGGGGCAGTGGCTACACCTTC	CASSSLHRGSGYTF
NA	TRBV5-1	TRBD2	TRBJ2-1	TGCGCCAGCAGCCCAGCGGGGGGGTACAATGAGCAGTTCTTC	CASSPAGGYNEQFF
NA	TRBV7-9	TRBD2	TRBJ2-5	TGTGCCAGCAGCTTGGGACTAGCGGCACAAGAGACCCAGTACTTC	CASSLGLAAQETQYF
NA	TRBV5-1	TRBD1	TRBJ2-3	TGCGCCAGCAGCGCCGGGACAGGGGCTGGAGATACGCAGTATTTT	CASSAGTGAGDTQYF
NA	TRBV5-1	NA	TRBJ1-5	TGCGCCAGCAGCTTGAATAGCAATCAGCCCCAGCATTTT	CASSLNSNQPQHF
NA	TRBV11-3	NA	TRBJ2-1	TGTGCCAGCAGCCTTTGGGGTAGGGACAATGAGCAGTTCTTC	CASSLWGRDNEQFF
NA	TRBV9	NA	TRBJ1-1	TGTGCCAGCAGCGCAGACGGATCCGAGCCTGAAGCTTTCTTT	CASSADGSEPEAFF
NA	TRBV4-2	NA	TRBJ2-1	TGTGCCAGCAGCCCCCCTGGCGCCATCTACAATGAGCAGTTCTTC	CASSPPGAIYNEQFF
NA	TRBV4-1	NA	TRBJ2-2	TGCGCCAGCAGCCAAGATTGGGAGCCCGGGGAGCTGTTTTTT	CASSQDWEPGELFF
NA	TRBV20-1	NA	TRBJ2-5	TGCAGTGCCGGCAGAGAGACCCAGTACTTC	CSAGRETQYF
NA	TRBV29-1	TRBD1	TRBJ2-3	TGCAGCGTTGAAGATAGGGACAGGAGTCGCACAGATACGCAGTATTTT	CSVEDRDRSRTDTQYF
NA	TRBV6-1	NA	TRBJ1-2	TGTGCCAGCAGTGAAGCGCCGGGGGGTGTCTATGGCTACACCTTC	CASSEAPGGVYGYTF
NA	TRBV7-5	NA	TRBJ2-3	TGTGCCAGAAGCTATATCATTAGTTCGGGCACAGATACGCAGTATTTT	CARSYIISSGTDTQYF
NA	TRBV21-1	NA	TRBJ2-7	TGTGCCAGCAGCAAAGGGGAGGACACCTACGAGCAGTACTTC	CASSKGEDTYEQYF
NA	TRBV5-1	NA	TRBJ1-2	TGCGCCAGCAGCTTGGCCACAGGGAGGGCCGCTGGCTACACCTTC	CASSLATGRAAGYTF
NA	TRBV6-5	NA	TRBJ1-1	TGTGCCAGCATGGATATAACAACTTCGAACACTGAAGCTTTCTTT	CASMDITTSNTEAFF
NA	TRBV6-1	TRBD1	TRBJ2-4	TGTGCCAGCAGTGAGTACAGGGGTGCAAACATTCAGTACTTC	CASSEYRGANIQYF
few	TRBV28	NA	TRBJ1-3	TGTGCCAGCAGTTTATGGGCCGGAGGGATCGTCCGTTCTGGAAACACCATATATTTT	CASSLWAGGIVRSGNTIYF
NA	TRBV11-2	NA	TRBJ1-4	TGTGCCAGCAGCTTAGGGTCTCCAGGAGAAAAACTGTTTTTT	CASSLGSPGEKLFF